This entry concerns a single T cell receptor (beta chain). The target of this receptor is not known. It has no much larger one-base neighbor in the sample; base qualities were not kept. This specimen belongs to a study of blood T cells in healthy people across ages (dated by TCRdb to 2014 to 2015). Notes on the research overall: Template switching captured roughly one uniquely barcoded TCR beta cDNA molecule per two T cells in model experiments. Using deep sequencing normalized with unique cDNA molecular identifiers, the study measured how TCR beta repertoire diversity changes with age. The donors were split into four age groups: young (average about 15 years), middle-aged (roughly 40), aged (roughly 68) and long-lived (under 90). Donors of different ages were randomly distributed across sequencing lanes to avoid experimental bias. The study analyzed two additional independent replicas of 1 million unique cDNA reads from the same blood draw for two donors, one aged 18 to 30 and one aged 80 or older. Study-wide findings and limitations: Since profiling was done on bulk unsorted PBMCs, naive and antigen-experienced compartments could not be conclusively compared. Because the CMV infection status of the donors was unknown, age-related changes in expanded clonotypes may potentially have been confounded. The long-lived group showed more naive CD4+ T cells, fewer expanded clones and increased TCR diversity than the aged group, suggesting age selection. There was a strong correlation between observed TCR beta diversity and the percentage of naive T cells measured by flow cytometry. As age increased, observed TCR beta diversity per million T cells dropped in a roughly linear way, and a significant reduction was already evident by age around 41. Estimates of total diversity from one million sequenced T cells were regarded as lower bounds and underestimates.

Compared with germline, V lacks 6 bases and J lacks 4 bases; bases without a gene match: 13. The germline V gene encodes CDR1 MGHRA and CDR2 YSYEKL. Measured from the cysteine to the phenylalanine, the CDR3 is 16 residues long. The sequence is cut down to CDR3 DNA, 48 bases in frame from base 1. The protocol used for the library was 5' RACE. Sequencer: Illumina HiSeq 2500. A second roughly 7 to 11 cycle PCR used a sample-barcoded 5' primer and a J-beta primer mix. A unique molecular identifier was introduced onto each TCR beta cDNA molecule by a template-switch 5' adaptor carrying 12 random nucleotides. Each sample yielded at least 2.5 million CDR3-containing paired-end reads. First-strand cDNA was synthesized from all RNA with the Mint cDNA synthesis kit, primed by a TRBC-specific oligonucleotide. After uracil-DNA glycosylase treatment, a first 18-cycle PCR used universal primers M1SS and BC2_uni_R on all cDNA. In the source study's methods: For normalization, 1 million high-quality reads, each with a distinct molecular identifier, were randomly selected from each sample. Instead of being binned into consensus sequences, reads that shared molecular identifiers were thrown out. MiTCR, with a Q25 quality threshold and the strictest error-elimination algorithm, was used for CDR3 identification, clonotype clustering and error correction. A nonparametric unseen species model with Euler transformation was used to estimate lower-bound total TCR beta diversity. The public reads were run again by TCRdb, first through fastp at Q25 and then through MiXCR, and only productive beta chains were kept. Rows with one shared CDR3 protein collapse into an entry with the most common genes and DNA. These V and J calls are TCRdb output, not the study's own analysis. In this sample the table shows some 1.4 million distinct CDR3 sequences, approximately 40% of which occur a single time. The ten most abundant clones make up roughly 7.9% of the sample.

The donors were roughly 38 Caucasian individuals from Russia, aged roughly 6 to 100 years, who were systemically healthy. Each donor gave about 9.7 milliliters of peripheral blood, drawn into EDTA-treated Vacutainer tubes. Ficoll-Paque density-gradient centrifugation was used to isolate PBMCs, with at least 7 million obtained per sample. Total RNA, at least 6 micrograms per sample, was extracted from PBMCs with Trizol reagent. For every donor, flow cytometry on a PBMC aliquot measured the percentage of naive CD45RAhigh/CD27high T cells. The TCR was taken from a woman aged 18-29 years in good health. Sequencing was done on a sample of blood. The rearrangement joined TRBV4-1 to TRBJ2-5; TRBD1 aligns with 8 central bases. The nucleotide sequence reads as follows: TGCGCCAGCAGTCTCGGGTGGACAGGGACCCGAGAGACCCAGTACTTC. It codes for CASSLGWTGTRETQYF.